The 7 T cell receptor beta chains below come from one sample, sequenced in a study of shared clonotypes between healthy human individuals (dated by TCRdb to the early 2020s). For the CD8 naive samples, CD45RO-negative cells were positively selected for CCR7, yielding a CD45RA+CCR7+ population from which TemRA cells were excluded. The library relied on the immunoSEQ multiplex PCR assay. The immuneACCESS repertoire file appears here via TCRdb, limited to in-frame rearrangements. These files lack a portion of the clones; in checked studies, under half of the deficit traces to unresolved V genes, and the cause of the others is not known. Across this sample there are hundreds of thousands of clones, with 85% to 95% seen only once. Approximately 0.11% of the sample rests with the top ten. The sample taken for sequencing was naive CD8+ T cells sorted from blood. What this sample's cell subset or site label stands for: CD45RA+CCR7+. These TCRs come from a woman aged 25-40 years in good health.

The chain is built from TRBV9 and TRBJ2-2; weak D call: TRBD1 (5 bases). V shed 3 bases and J shed 2 bases, with 8 bases lying between them. The CDR3 covers 14 residues. Germline V gene data show CDR1 as SGDLS and CDR2 as YYNGEE. The CDR3 DNA reads TGTGCCAGCAGCGCCACAGGCAACACCGGGGAGCTGTTTTTT. It translates to CASSATGNTGELFF.

The gene calls are TRBV6-6 and TRBJ2-1; D not resolved. The CDR3 sequence is 14 residues long. CDR1 and CDR2 from the germline V gene are MNHNY and SVGAGI (reference sequence). V shed 5 bases and J shed 9 bases, with 17 bases lying between them. In DNA, the CDR3 is TGTGCCAGCAGTCCCTTTGGTAGCTTGGTTGAGCAGTTCTTC. Encoded protein: CASSPFGSLVEQFF.

The chain has TRBV4-1 and TRBJ2-7; D unclear. Per the germline V gene, CDR1 is MGHRA and CDR2 is YSYEKL. The CDR3 consists of 16 residues. Trimming took 0 bases from V and 0 from J, leaving 12 bases between them. The CDR3 DNA follows: TGCGCCAGCAGCCAAGATCAAGTCACGGCCTCCTACGAGCAGTACTTC. The encoded protein is CASSQDQVTASYEQYF.

The chain combines TRBV28 with TRBJ1-4; 7 bases align to TRBD1. Germline trimming cut 8 bases from V and 4 bases from J; bases unmatched to any gene: 4. The CDR3 consists of 13 residues. Germline assignment: CDR1 MDHEN and CDR2 SYDVKM. The CDR3 reads CASLGTDNEKLFF. CDR3 DNA sequence: TGTGCCAGCCTTGGGACAGATAATGAAAAACTGTTTTTT. The whole variable domain, remainder taken from reference TRBV28 and TRBJ1-4, is DVKVTQSSRYLVKRTGEKVFLECVQDMDHENMFWYRQDPGLGLRLIYFSYDVKMKEKGDIPEGYSVSREKKERFSLILESASTNQTSMYLCASLGTDNEKLFFGSGTQLSVL.

The count of this clone is one. V gene TRBV28 combines with J gene TRBJ2-1; D call uncertain. This CDR3 comprises 15 residues. Trimming stripped 1 base from V and 1 base from J, with 8 bases between. Germline CDR1 is MDHEN and CDR2 is SYDVKM. The CDR3 loop reads CASSLYGVSYNEQFF. CDR3 nucleotides: TGTGCCAGCAGTTTATACGGCGTATCCTACAATGAGCAGTTCTTC.

The rearrangement links TRBV6-1 to TRBJ1-1; 7 bases fit TRBD1. The V gene end was trimmed by 3 bases and the J gene end by 5 bases; junction bases not matched to a gene: 3. The CDR3 has 13 residues. CDR1 and CDR2 (germline): MNHNS, SASEGT. The DNA of the CDR3 is TGTGCCAGCAGTGAGCCGGACAGGACTGAAGCTTTCTTT. This gives the protein CASSEPDRTEAFF.

The genes are TRBV19 and TRBJ2-7, with 7 bases matching TRBD2. The CDR3 spans 12 residues. Germline lookup yields CDR1 LNHDA and CDR2 SQIVND (reference sequence). The V and J ends lost 7 bases and 7 bases, in that order; junction bases with no gene match: 7. CDR3 sequence: CASNGGGREQYF. The CDR3 DNA is TGTGCCAGTAATGGGGGAGGGCGTGAGCAGTACTTC. The full variable domain, its missing parts supplied by reference TRBV19 and TRBJ2-7, is DGGITQSPKYLFRKEGQNVTLSCEQNLNHDAMYWYRQDPGQGLRLIYYSQIVNDFQKGDIAEGYSVSREKKESFPLTVTSAQKNPTAFYLCASNGGGREQYFGPGTRLTVT.